This T cell receptor (beta chain) comes out of a study of blood T cell repertoires in COVID-19. The V segment lost 7 bases and the J segment 6 bases; nucleotides outside the gene matches: 7. The CDR3 is 14 amino acids. From germline, CDR1 is LNHDA and CDR2 SQIVND (reference sequence). A single count supports this clone. Sequencing used immunoSEQ multiplex PCR; TCRdb keeps in-frame clones, though not all of them. The sample yields tens of thousands of clones, 88% seen once. The specimen sequenced was peripheral blood. This chain uses TRBV19 with TRBJ2-2, with 8 bases that match TRBD1. The TCR was taken from a human donor in a cohort sampled during active COVID-19. CDR3 bases: TGTGCCAGTAAGAGCAGGGGGCGTTCCGGGGAGCTGTTTTTT. This codes for CASKSRGRSGELFF.